One sample yielded the 5 T cell receptor beta chains listed below, sequenced in a study of shared clonotypes between healthy human individuals. Method: immunoSEQ multiplex PCR; TCRdb's copy keeps in-frame clones and lacks some. Of hundreds of thousands of clones in the sample, about 95% are singletons; the top ten hold approximately 0.12%. Positive CCR7 selection of CD45RO-negative cells yielded the naive CD8 cells, and terminally differentiated effector memory CD45RA+ cells were excluded. The specimen was naive CD8+ T cells sorted from blood. These receptor sequences come from a woman aged 25 to 45 in good health.

J is TRBJ1-1 and V is TRBV5-5; TRBD1 agrees at 7 bases. This CDR3 comprises 19 residues. Germline CDR1 and CDR2: SGHKS and YYEKEE (reference sequence). V lost 4 bases, J lost 0 bases, and 18 bases stayed unmatched. CDR3 amino acids: CASSPHLTGPSYMNTEAFF. The CDR3 DNA reads as TGTGCCAGCAGCCCCCATTTGACAGGGCCAAGCTACATGAACACTGAAGCTTTCTTT.

The J gene is TRBJ1-5, the V gene TRBV19; D gene unclear. CDR1 is LNHDA, CDR2 SQIVND, per germline (reference sequence). Trimming shortened V by 6 bases and J by 2 bases, and 11 bases separated the two germline ends. The CDR3 consists of 14 residues. DNA of the CDR3: TGTGCCAGTAGGCCATTGTGGGGCAATCAGCCCCAGCATTTT. It translates to CASRPLWGNQPQHF.

The genes are TRBV6-5 and TRBJ2-7; D remains unclear. This CDR3 region has 10 residues. Germline CDR1 MNHEY, CDR2 SVGAGI. V lost 6 bases, J lost 13 bases, and 13 bases lay in between. In nucleotides, the CDR3 is TGTGCCAGCAGCCAAGGACGGTTTTACTTC. As protein: CASSQGRFYF.

The rearrangement joins TRBV7-8 to TRBJ2-7; 11 nucleotides line up with TRBD2. This CDR3 is 16 amino acids long. CDR1 and CDR2 (germline): SGHVS, FQNEAQ. J gave up 0 bases and V 4 bases, and 5 bases lay outside the gene matches. The CDR3 nucleotides are TGTGCCAGCAGCTCTCGACTAGCGGGGAACTCCTACGAGCAGTACTTC. It yields the protein CASSSRLAGNSYEQYF.

The chain uses TRBV11-2 and TRBJ2-2; 7 bases are shared with TRBD2. Trimming at V came to 5 bases and at J to 8 bases, leaving 5 bases not matched to a gene. The CDR3 consists of 13 residues. Looked up from germline, CDR1 is SGHAT and CDR2 is FQNNGV. CDR3 sequence reads: CASSAGASGELFF. The CDR3 DNA reads as TGTGCCAGCAGCGCGGGAGCGTCTGGGGAGCTGTTTTTT.